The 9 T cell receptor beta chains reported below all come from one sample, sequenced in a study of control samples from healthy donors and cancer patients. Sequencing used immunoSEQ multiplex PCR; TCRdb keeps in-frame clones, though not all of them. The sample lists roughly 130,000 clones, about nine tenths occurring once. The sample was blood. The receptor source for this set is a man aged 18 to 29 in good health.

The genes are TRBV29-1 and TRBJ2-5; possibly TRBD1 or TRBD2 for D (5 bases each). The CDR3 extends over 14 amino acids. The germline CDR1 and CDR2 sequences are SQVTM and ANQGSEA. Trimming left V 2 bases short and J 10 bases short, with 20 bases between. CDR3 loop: CSVEYRGVIRDQYF. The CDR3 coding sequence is TGCAGCGTTGAATATAGAGGGGTGATCCGGGACCAGTACTTC. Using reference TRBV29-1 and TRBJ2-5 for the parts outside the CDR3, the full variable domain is SAVISQKPSRDICQRGTSLTIQCQVDSQVTMMFWYRQQPGQSLTLIATANQGSEATYESGFVIDKFPISRPNLTFSTLTVSNMSPEDSSIYLCSVEYRGVIRDQYFGPGTRLLVL.

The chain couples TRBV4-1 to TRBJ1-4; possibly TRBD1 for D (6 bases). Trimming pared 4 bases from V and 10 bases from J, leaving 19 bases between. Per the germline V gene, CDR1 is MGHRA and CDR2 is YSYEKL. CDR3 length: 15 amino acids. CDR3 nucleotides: TGCGCCAGCAGCCCGGTATTTTCGGGAGGGGGAAAACTGTTTTTT. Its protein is CASSPVFSGGGKLFF.

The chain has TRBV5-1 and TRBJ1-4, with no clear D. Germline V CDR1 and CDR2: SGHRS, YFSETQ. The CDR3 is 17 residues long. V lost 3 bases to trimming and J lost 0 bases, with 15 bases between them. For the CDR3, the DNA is TGCGCCAGCAGCTCCGGAGTTTTTCTTGCAACTAATGAAAAACTGTTTTTT. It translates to CASSSGVFLATNEKLFF. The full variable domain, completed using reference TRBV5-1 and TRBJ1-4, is KAGVTQTPRYLIKTRGQQVTLSCSPISGHRSVSWYQQTPGQGLQFLFEYFSETQRNKGNFPGRFSGRQFSNSRSEMNVSTLELGDSALYLCASSSGVFLATNEKLFFGSGTQLSVL.

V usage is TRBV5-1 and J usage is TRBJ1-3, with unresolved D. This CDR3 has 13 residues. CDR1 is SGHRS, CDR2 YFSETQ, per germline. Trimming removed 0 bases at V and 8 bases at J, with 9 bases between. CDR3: CASSLELRDTIYF. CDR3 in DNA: TGCGCCAGCAGCTTGGAGCTACGGGACACCATATATTTT.

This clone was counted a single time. The CDR3 DNA sequence: TGCGCCAGCAGTCCTATTGGAGGGGCGGCGGATTCACCCCTCCACTTT. It encodes CASSPIGGAADSPLHF. V gene TRBV5-1 combines with J gene TRBJ1-6; possibly TRBD1 for D (5 bases). Trimming stripped 5 bases from V and 8 bases from J, with 20 bases between. Per the germline V gene, CDR1 is SGHRS and CDR2 is YFSETQ. The CDR3 length is 16 residues.

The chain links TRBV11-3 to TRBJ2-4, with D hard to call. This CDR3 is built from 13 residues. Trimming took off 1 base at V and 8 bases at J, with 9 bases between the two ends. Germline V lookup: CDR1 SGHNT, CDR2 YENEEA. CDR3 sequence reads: CASSLGEEDIQYF. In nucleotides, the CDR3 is TGTGCCAGCAGCTTAGGGGAAGAGGACATTCAGTACTTC.

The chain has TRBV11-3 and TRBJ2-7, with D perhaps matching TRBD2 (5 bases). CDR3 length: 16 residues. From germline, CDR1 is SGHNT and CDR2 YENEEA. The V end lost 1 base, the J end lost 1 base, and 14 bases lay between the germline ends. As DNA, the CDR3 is TGTGCCAGCAGCTTAGGTTACGGGGTGAGATCCTACGAGCAGTACGTC. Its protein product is CASSLGYGVRSYEQYV.

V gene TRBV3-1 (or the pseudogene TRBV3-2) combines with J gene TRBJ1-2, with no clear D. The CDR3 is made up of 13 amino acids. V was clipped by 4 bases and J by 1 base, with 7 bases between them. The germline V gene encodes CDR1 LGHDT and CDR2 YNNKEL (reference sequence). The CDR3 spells CASSRGRNYGYTF. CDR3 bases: TGTGCCAGCAGCCGTGGGCGTAACTATGGCTACACCTTC.

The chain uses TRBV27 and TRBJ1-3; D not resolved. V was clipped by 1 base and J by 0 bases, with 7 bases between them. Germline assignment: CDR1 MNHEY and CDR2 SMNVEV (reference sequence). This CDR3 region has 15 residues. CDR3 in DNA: TGTGCCAGCAGTTTATACAGCCACTCTGGAAACACCATATATTTT. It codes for CASSLYSHSGNTIYF.